This is a list of T cell receptor beta chains from one sample in a study of T-cell memory formation after mild COVID-19. TCRdb fed the 5' RACE reads into MiXCR, producing one record per CDR3 protein. The data contain 250,000 to 300,000 distinct CDR3 sequences, 15% to 20% of them singletons. What was sequenced was PBMCs or a T cell subset sorted from them (not recorded which). These receptors all stem from a man younger than 35 who had mild COVID-19 (a few samples of this study predate the infection). Cell type and time point are not known. Both conserved end residues are trimmed from each CDR3. Some rows mark clone size as missing; the rest say once, few, many or name a class of expanded clone.

>TRBV18|NA|TRBJ1-4
ASSPRTATNEKLF
>TRBV7-3|NA|TRBJ2-3
ASSLSRWDTQY
>TRBV11-2|NA|TRBJ2-1
ASSLGLAGGHEQF
>TRBV11-3|NA|TRBJ2-2
ASSLGRGRGGELF
>TRBV4-1|NA|TRBJ1-3
ASSQASGNTIY
>TRBV27|NA|TRBJ2-1
ASSLSPYLAGIYNEQF
>TRBV5-1|NA|TRBJ2-3
ASSLSSSGYTDTQY
>TRBV4-2|many|TRBJ2-7
ASSPETGGVGEQY
>TRBV15|few|TRBJ2-5
ATSRVGGQETQY
>TRBV28|NA|TRBJ1-1
ASSPDRATEAF
>TRBV12-5|few|TRBJ1-1
ASGSTGSDTEAF
>TRBV30|NA|TRBJ1-1
AWDRLPSAF
>TRBV9|NA|TRBJ2-4
ASSQEGQSRGDIQY
>TRBV28|few|TRBJ2-5
ASSWVEDRGWTETQY
>TRBV5-1|NA|TRBJ1-2
ASSLDPGQPYGYT
>TRBV7-3|NA|TRBJ2-1
ASSLTQGDNEQF
>TRBV5-5|many|TRBJ2-2
ASSLVDTGELF
>TRBV12-3/TRBV12-4|NA|TRBJ1-4
ASSLVGNEKLF
>TRBV12-3/TRBV12-4|NA|TRBJ2-7
ASSYSDRGLYEQY
>TRBV25-1|NA|TRBJ1-1
ASSEPDQNTEAF
>TRBV7-8|few|TRBJ2-3
ASSPAKRGGRDADTQY
>TRBV7-9|NA|TRBJ1-3
ASVGVLSSGNTIY
>TRBV7-9|few|TRBJ2-5
ASTDFGEETQY
>TRBV2|NA|TRBJ2-3
ASTQGLGTDTQY
>TRBV7-2|NA|TRBJ1-6
ASSLDSPLH
>TRBV7-2|many|TRBJ2-1
ASSPSGTGVRNEQF
>TRBV27|NA|TRBJ2-5
ASSFWTSGDLGTQY
>TRBV4-2|NA|TRBJ2-3
ASSLNAGAQTDTQY
>TRBV5-1|NA|TRBJ2-1
ASSSQGRQF
>TRBV15|few|TRBJ2-7
ATSTWPPSGEQY
>TRBV4-3|many|TRBJ2-1
ASSQGSSSYNEQF
>TRBV6-1|few|TRBJ1-6
ASKLGGRGDSPLH
>TRBV10-3|few|TRBJ2-5
AISEVWGQTQY
>TRBV28|NA|TRBJ2-1
ASSFQLFGTGSNEQF
>TRBV4-3|few|TRBJ2-2
ASSQDLGAGLF
>TRBV19|few|TRBJ1-5
ASRGVYSNQPQH
>TRBV4-3|few|TRBJ1-6
ASSQLSLGGYNSPLH
>TRBV7-9|many|TRBJ1-1
ASSPDRDAF
>TRBV7-9|NA|TRBJ2-7
ASSDHIEQY
>TRBV6-1|many|TRBJ1-2
ASSDRGNDYGYT
>TRBV7-2|once|TRBJ2-1
ASSLQTSGPYNEQF
>TRBV7-9|NA|TRBJ1-1
ASSPHGTTEAF
>TRBV10-3|NA|TRBJ2-6
AISESSFSGANVLT
>TRBV5-1|NA|TRBJ1-1
ASSFEGGRTEAF
>TRBV5-1|few|TRBJ1-1
ASSLEASNTEAF
>TRBV6-6|NA|TRBJ2-4
ASSSPGAQNIQY
>TRBV11-2|NA|TRBJ2-5
ASSSQRARGGETQY